This T cell receptor beta chain was identified during a study of blood T cell repertoires in COVID-19. V was clipped by 5 bases and J by 5 bases; unmatched bases: 4. Germline V gene sequence: CDR1 LGHNA, CDR2 YSLEER. This CDR3 has 13 residues. Only in-frame clones appear in the TCRdb table, and some are missing; sequencing was by immunoSEQ multiplex PCR. The table shows 200,000 to 300,000 clones, with roughly 82% occurring only once. The J gene is TRBJ2-3, the V gene TRBV4-3; 7 bases align to TRBD1. Sequenced sample: peripheral blood. This TCR was sampled from a woman in her 70s with acute or convalescent COVID-19. CDR3 amino acids: CASSSTGKDTQYF. The CDR3 coding sequence is TGCGCCAGCAGCTCGACAGGGAAAGATACGCAGTATTTT.